Described below is a single TCR beta chain sequence and its context. Its antigen is still unknown. The sample holds no much larger clone one base away, and base qualities are not on file. This sample was included in a study of blood T cell repertoires in COVID-19 (dated by TCRdb to about 2020). Regarding the study in general: Samples covering the acute and convalescent phases of COVID-19 were provided by collaborators in the United States, Italy and Spain. The material from the prospective study consisted of cDNA or gDNA derived from T cells, B-cell-depleted T cells, or PBMCs. Deeply sampled blood TCRbeta repertoires from subjects exposed to, actively infected with, or recovered from COVID-19 were included in the dataset. The repertoires were released in a freely available public database intended as a resource for research on the immune response to SARS-CoV-2. Samples were obtained from the ongoing ImmuneRACE study (first 160 participants) and from about 1,300 subjects provided by 6 global collaborators. The sample metadata nearly always contained a de-identified subject ID, COVID-19 status, age in years and sex. Where available, HLA class I and class II types were taken from metadata supplied by the sample provider and were not determined by assay-based typing. The paper's findings and limits, for the study overall: The quantity of clinical and demographic metadata differed by source and by participant and was supplied without curation.

Clipping removes 5 bases from V and 4 bases from J, with 15 as the unmatched junction base count. The germline V gene yields SGHTA for CDR1 and FQGNSA for CDR2. Including cysteine and phenylalanine, the CDR3 has 19 amino acids. Of all the DNA, just the CDR3 is kept, 57 bases in frame from base 1. Whole blood was collected in K2EDTA tubes by collaborating institutions according to the institutions' own protocols. Collaborator samples were shipped for TCRbeta analysis as frozen whole blood, isolated PBMCs, or DNA extracted from either sample type. The immunoSEQ Assay, a bias-controlled multiplex PCR, was used to amplify TCRbeta CDR3 regions from genomic DNA. Regarding the original processing steps: Nucleated cell counts per sample were estimated from amplification of reference gene primers within the assay. To quantify the absolute abundance of each unique TCRbeta CDR3 rearrangement, sequence reads were collapsed and filtered. For each sample, productive Simpson clonality was calculated by taking the square root of Simpson's diversity index across productive rearrangements. The table was pulled from immuneACCESS by TCRdb, which kept in-frame rearrangements only. Such tables lose some clones; where checked, under half of the loss comes from unresolved V genes, and the rest has no known cause. V, J and clone size derive from that table, while D and trimming were established from the DNA sequence. This sample lists 150,000 or so clones; around 90% were detected once. Together, the top ten hold over 0.45% of the sample.

The sequencing sample was made of peripheral blood. The source of this sequence is a man aged 50 to 60 with acute or convalescent COVID-19. This receptor chain uses TRBV7-2 and TRBJ2-6, and 9 junction bases match TRBD2. CDR3 protein: CASSPRFGLAGYGANVLTF. In nucleotide form, the sequence is TGTGCCAGCAGCCCCCGCTTCGGGCTAGCGGGATACGGGGCCAACGTCCTGACTTTC. Here the CDR3 is joined to the reference TRBV7-2 and TRBJ2-6 genes, and the full variable domain is: GAGVSQSPSNKVTEKGKDVELRCDPISGHTALYWYRQSLGQGLEFLIYFQGNSAPDKSGLPSDRFSAERTGGSVSTLTIQRTQQEDSAVYLCASSPRFGLAGYGANVLTFGAGSRLTVL.